This T cell receptor (beta chain) comes out of a study of blood T cell repertoires in COVID-19. The wider study: Some COVID-19 samples were acute and others convalescent; all came from the United States, Italy and Spain. Sample material is recorded as cDNA or gDNA derived from T cells, B-cell-depleted T cells, or PBMCs.

Original analysis: Nucleated cell counts were estimated from reference gene primer amplification. The method was immunoSEQ multiplex PCR; TCRdb's version includes in-frame clones alone and lacks a portion of them. D and trimming come from the DNA, and the V and J calls and clone size come from that table. This sample has 50,000 to 70,000 clones, with 70% to 90% found just once. The germline V and J ends were trimmed by 6 bases and 9 bases, with 18 bases remaining between them. Germline CDR1 and CDR2: ENHRY and SYGVKD. The CDR3 is 13 residues long. Sequenced material: peripheral blood. The clonotype originates from a human donor with active COVID-19. The donor label of this sample is uncertain. This chain connects TRBV10-3 to TRBJ2-7, with D possibly matching TRBD2 (6 bases). The CDR3 nucleotides read TGTGCCATCAGCGCCCCGGGGGACCGAGTGCAGTACTTC. It translates to CAISAPGDRVQYF.